Presented here are 3 T cell receptor beta chains from one specimen sequenced in a study of T cells after yellow fever vaccination. TCRdb itself ran the 5' RACE reads through MiXCR, one entry per CDR3 protein. The sample lists around 340,000 distinct CDR3 sequences, about an eighth occurring once. Sample: CD4+ T cells sorted from PBMCs, taken 15 days after the yellow fever booster vaccination. The receptors derive from a man aged 18 to 29 who received the YFV17D yellow fever vaccine.

This clonotype was recorded a few times. The chain employs TRBV6-5 and TRBJ2-3; a possible D gene is TRBD2 (5 bases). In germline, CDR1 is MNHEY, CDR2 SVGAGI. The CDR3 sequence is 14 residues long. V was clipped by 9 bases and J by 2 bases, with 15 bases between them. The CDR3 region is CASRTGMATDTQYF. The CDR3 DNA is TGTGCCAGTAGAACCGGGATGGCCACAGATACGCAGTATTTT.

The chain joins TRBV2 to TRBJ1-5; D might be TRBD1 (6 bases). Trimming pared 3 bases from V and 5 bases from J, leaving 11 bases between. The CDR3 has 14 amino acids. Germline-derived CDR1 and CDR2 are SNHLY and FYNNEI. CDR3 residues: CASSEGRGDQPQHF. CDR3 nucleotides: TGTGCCAGCAGTGAGGGCAGGGGAGATCAGCCCCAGCATTTT.

The rearrangement uses TRBV5-1 and TRBJ2-2; perhaps TRBD1 as D (6 bases). CDR1 is SGHRS and CDR2 is YFSETQ in the germline V gene. CDR3 length equals 15 residues. V lost 1 base and J lost 1, with 8 bases in between. The CDR3, as DNA: TGCGCCAGCAGCTTGTGGACAGAGAACACCGGGGAGCTGTTTTTT. Amino acid sequence: CASSLWTENTGELFF.